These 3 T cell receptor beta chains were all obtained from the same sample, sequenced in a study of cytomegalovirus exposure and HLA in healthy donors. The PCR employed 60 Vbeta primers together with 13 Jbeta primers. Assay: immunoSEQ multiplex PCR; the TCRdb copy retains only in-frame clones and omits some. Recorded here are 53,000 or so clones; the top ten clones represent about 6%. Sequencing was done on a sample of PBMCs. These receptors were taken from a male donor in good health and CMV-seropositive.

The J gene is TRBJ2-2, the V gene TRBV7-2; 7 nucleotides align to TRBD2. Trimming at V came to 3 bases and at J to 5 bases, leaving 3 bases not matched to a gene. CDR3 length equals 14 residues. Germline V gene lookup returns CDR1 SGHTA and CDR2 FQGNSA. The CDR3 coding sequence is TGTGCCAGCAGCTTTTCGGGGGGAACCGGGGAGCTGTTTTTT. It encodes CASSFSGGTGELFF.

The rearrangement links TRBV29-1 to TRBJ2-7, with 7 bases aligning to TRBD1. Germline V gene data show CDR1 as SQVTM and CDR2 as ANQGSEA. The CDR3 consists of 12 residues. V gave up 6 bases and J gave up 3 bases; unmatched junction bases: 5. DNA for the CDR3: TGCAGCGTGCCGGGACAGTACTACGAGCAGTACTTC. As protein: CSVPGQYYEQYF.

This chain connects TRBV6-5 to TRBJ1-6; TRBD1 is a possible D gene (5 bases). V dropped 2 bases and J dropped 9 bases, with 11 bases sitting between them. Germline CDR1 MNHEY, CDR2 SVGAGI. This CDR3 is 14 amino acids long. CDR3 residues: CASSYPRVGSPLHF. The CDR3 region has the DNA TGTGCCAGCAGTTACCCCAGGGTGGGTTCACCCCTCCACTTT.